The rows below give T cell receptor beta chains drawn from one sample of a study of T cells in Graves' hyperthyroidism and ophthalmopathy. TCRdb processed the multiplex PCR reads anew with MiXCR; each CDR3 protein has one entry. The profile shows 750,000 to 900,000 distinct CDR3 sequences, roughly 40% of them singletons. The source material was blood. These receptors all stem from a man younger than 35 with Graves' hyperthyroidism. Both conserved end residues are part of each CDR3. A D gene is named only where the DNA matches it firmly. Clone size is stated in some rows and not others, as once, few, many or a class when expanded.

J gene	D gene	clone size	V gene	CDR3 protein	CDR3 DNA
TRBJ1-3	-	-	TRBV11-2	CASSFPLGGGNTIYF	TGTGCCAGCAGCTTCCCTCTGGGGGGTGGAAACACCATATATTTT
TRBJ1-1	-	-	TRBV9	CASSLEQKNTEAFF	TGTGCCAGCAGCTTAGAACAGAAGAACACTGAAGCTTTCTTT
TRBJ1-2	TRBD1	-	TRBV19	CASNDRVNYGYTF	TGTGCCAGTAATGACAGGGTGAACTATGGCTACACCTTC
TRBJ1-5	-	many	TRBV10-3	CAINGGDHQPQHF	TGTGCCATCAACGGTGGGGATCATCAGCCCCAGCATTTT
TRBJ1-5	-	few	TRBV4-1	CASSQDRDDQPQHF	TGCGCCAGCAGCCAAGACAGGGACGATCAGCCCCAGCATTTT
TRBJ1-1	-	-	TRBV20-1	CSARGAPTTEAFF	TGCAGTGCCCGGGGGGCGCCGACCACTGAAGCTTTCTTT
TRBJ1-1	-	few	TRBV6-5	CASSYGRASTEAFF	TGTGCCAGCAGTTACGGCCGGGCGAGCACTGAAGCTTTCTTT
TRBJ1-3	-	many	TRBV2	CASSGVTGNTIYF	TGTGCCAGCAGTGGCGTAACTGGAAACACCATATATTTT
TRBJ1-1	-	many	TRBV29-1	CSVEVRDPVSEAFF	TGCAGCGTTGAAGTCCGGGACCCGGTGTCTGAAGCTTTCTTT
TRBJ1-4	TRBD1	few	TRBV6-5	CASSPMTGLYEKLFF	TGTGCCAGCAGTCCGATGACAGGGCTGTATGAAAAACTGTTTTTT
TRBJ1-5	-	-	TRBV20-1	CSARDEEYHSNQPQHF	TGCAGTGCTAGAGACGAGGAGTATCATAGCAATCAGCCCCAGCATTTT
TRBJ1-5	TRBD1	-	TRBV7-9	CASSFPGGSYEHF	TGTGCCAGCAGCTTCCCAGGGGGATCCTACGAGCATTTT
TRBJ1-5	-	few	TRBV4-3	CASSQDIADPNQPQHF	TGCGCCAGCAGCCAAGATATAGCCGATCCCAATCAGCCCCAGCATTTT
TRBJ1-3	-	-	TRBV7-8	CASSFGTPNSIYSGNTIYF	TGTGCCAGCAGCTTCGGGACCCCCAATTCAATCTACTCTGGAAACACCATATATTTT
TRBJ2-7	TRBD2	many	TRBV7-9	CASSRPGGEQYF	TGTGCCAGCAGCCGGCCGGGGGGCGAGCAGTACTTC
TRBJ1-1	TRBD1	-	TRBV15	CATSHRGDTEAFF	TGTGCCACCAGCCACAGGGGGGACACTGAAGCTTTCTTT
TRBJ1-1	-	many	TRBV7-2	CASSNVGGWTEAFF	TGTGCCAGCAGTAACGTCGGGGGCTGGACTGAAGCTTTCTTT